This T cell receptor beta chain was obtained from a study of glioma-infiltrating T cells (dated by TCRdb to between 2015 and 2016). In terms of the full investigation: TCR alpha- and beta-chain repertoires were sequenced from glioma tissue, non-neoplastic brain tissue and matched peripheral blood mononuclear cells. Each tissue-infiltrating repertoire was compared with the same patient's peripheral blood repertoire to measure divergence between tissue and blood T-cell populations. Three low-grade glioma patients, roughly eight primary glioblastoma patients, and three non-glioma patients who contributed non-neoplastic brain tissue made up the paired cohort. Overall study outcomes, separate from this receptor: Only a very small number of CDR3 sequences turned up in both tissue and blood, a result put down to high CDR3 diversity combined with limited sampling. VJ-independent divergence between tissue and blood was below expectation in non-neoplastic patients but above expectation in all gliomas, especially low-grade gliomas. The group comparisons were based on small numbers of patients: three non-neoplastic, three low-grade glioma and fewer than ten glioblastoma patients.

CDR1 and CDR2 are read off the germline V gene (reference sequence) as MNHEY and SMNVEV. V trim: 6 bases; J trim: 4 bases; unmatched bases: 5. Counted from cysteine to phenylalanine, this CDR3 has 13 amino acids. Of all the DNA, just the CDR3 is kept, 39 bases in frame from base 1. The iRepertoire nested amplicon-rescue multiplex PCR (arm-PCR) platform was used to amplify TCR alpha and beta CDR3 regions from RNA. The input for one-step reverse transcription and amplification was about 100-450 ng of either tissue mRNA or PBMC total RNA. After bead purification, a secondary multiplex PCR added Illumina adapters, and libraries were gel-purified between 200 and 400 bp. The libraries contained internal 6-nucleotide barcodes that were used for demultiplexing. Libraries were sequenced on an Illumina MiSeq with 2x220 or 2x250 nucleotide paired-end reads. The original pipeline was this. Paired reads were merged with FLASH 1.2.11 and aligned to the GRCh37 human genome with BWA-MEM before extracting TRA and TRB reads. V and J assignment used an IMGT-derived reference of cassette sequences and CDR3 motifs that included pseudogenes. Reads were translated in three frames, and productive CDR3s were defined as those with a C...FGXG motif and no stop codons. A clonotype was defined as a unique combination of a V-J cassette pair and a CDR3 amino acid sequence. Reads were filtered by Hamming distance, thresholded by each sample's sequence error rate in mapped regions. TCRdb reran the public reads through fastp at Q25 and MiXCR, keeping productive beta chains. Duplicate CDR3 protein sequences are folded into a single record with the most common DNA and genes. The V and J calls follow TCRdb's processing rather than the paper's. Here the sample has around 140,000 distinct CDR3 sequences; roughly two fifths occur a single time. The ten largest clones take up 15% to 25% of the sample.

Only a few counts were recorded for this clonotype. Which antigen it targets is not known. Base qualities are not at hand, and no much larger clone is one base apart. This sequence uses TRBV27 and TRBJ2-7, with 8 bases in between that match TRBD2. The TCR was taken from a human donor with low-grade glioma or glioblastoma, undergoing nonglioma brain surgery, or in good health (not recorded which). Sequencing was performed on glioma tissue, nonneoplastic brain tissue, or PBMCs (not recorded which). In nucleotide form, the sequence is TGTGCCAGCAGCCCGGGGGGGCAATACGAGCAGTACTTC. It translates to CASSPGGQYEQYF.